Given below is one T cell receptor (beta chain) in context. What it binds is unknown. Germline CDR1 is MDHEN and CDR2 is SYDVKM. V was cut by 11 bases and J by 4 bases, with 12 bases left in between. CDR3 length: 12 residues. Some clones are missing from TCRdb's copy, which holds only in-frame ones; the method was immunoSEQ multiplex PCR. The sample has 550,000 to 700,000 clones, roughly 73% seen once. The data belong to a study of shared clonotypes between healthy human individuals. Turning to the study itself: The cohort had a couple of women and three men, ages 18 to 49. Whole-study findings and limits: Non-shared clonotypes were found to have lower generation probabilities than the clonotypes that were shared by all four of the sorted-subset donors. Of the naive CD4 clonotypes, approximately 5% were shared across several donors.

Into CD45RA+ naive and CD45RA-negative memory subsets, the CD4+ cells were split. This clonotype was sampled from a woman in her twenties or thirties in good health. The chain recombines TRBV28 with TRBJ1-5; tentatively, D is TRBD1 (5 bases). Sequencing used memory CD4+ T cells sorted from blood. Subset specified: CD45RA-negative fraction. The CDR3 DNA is TGTGCCGCTTCTGGGGGGAATCAGCCCCAGCATTTT. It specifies CAASGGNQPQHF.